Listed here are 17 T cell receptor beta chains from one sample, sequenced in a study of PD-1 blockade in classical Hodgkin lymphoma. After autologous stem cell transplantation all patients relapsed, and prior brentuximab vedotin exposure differed between cohorts. The method was immunoSEQ multiplex PCR; TCRdb's version includes in-frame clones alone and lacks a portion of them. This table has tens of thousands of clones, roughly 80% appearing once. The sample consisted of peripheral blood mononuclear cells (PBMCs), taken before the second cycle of nivolumab. These receptor sequences come from a human donor with classical Hodgkin lymphoma.

The CDR3: CASKERDTGNTIYF. The CDR3 bases are TGTGCCAGCAAAGAAAGGGACACTGGAAACACCATATATTTT. The gene calls are TRBV2 and TRBJ1-3; D perhaps matches TRBD1 (6 bases). Trimming left V 7 bases short and J 2 bases short, with 12 bases between. This CDR3 contains 14 residues. Germline-derived CDR1 and CDR2 are SNHLY and FYNNEI. Combining the CDR3 with reference TRBV2 and TRBJ1-3 gives the whole variable domain EPEVTQTPSHQVTQMGQEVILRCVPISNHLYFYWYRQILGQKVEFLVSFYNNEISEKSEIFDDQFSVERPDGSNFTLKIRSTKLEDSAMYFCASKERDTGNTIYFGEGSWLTVV.

This chain links TRBV7-3 with TRBJ2-3, with D tentatively TRBD1 or TRBD2 (5 bases each). Germline V gives CDR1 SGHTA, CDR2 FQGTGA. CDR3 length equals 13 residues. V was shortened by 5 bases and J by 6 bases, with 12 bases between the two germline ends. In nucleotides, the CDR3 is TGTGCCAGCAGCCCCCAGGGCGGGGATACGCAGTATTTT. As protein: CASSPQGGDTQYF. Full variable domain (outside the CDR3, taken from reference TRBV7-3 and TRBJ2-3): GAGVSQTPSNKVTEKGKYVELRCDPISGHTALYWYRQSLGQGPEFLIYFQGTGAADDSGLPNDRFFAVRPEGSVSTLKIQRTERGDSAVYLCASSPQGGDTQYFGPGTRLTVL.

About this clone itself: Compared with germline, one end of the junction differs, possibly owing to a read error. The J gene is TRBJ2-5, the V gene TRBV7-7; 9 bases are a match to TRBD1. The germline V gene encodes CDR1 SSHAT and CDR2 FNYEAQ (reference sequence). The CDR3 covers 17 residues. The CDR3 loop reads CASSLYPAGTGKETQYF. Here the CDR3 DNA reads TGTGCTAGCAGCTTATATCCTGCAGGGACAGGGAAAGAGACCCAGTACTTC.

CDR3 residues: CASSIDLGSNYGYTF. CDR3 coding DNA: TGTGCCAGTAGTATAGATCTGGGGAGTAACTATGGCTACACCTTC. The V gene is TRBV19, the J gene TRBJ1-2; no reliable D call. V was trimmed by 0 bases and J by 1 base, leaving 9 bases between them. Germline CDR1 is LNHDA and CDR2 is SQIVND (reference sequence). The CDR3 spans 15 residues.

The chain joins TRBV16 to TRBJ2-4, with TRBD1 identical over 12 bases. The CDR3 spans 19 residues. The V segment lost 2 bases and the J segment 0 bases; nucleotides outside the gene matches: 8. Germline CDR1 KGHSY, CDR2 FQNENV. CDR3 region: CASSQNRDRGLEAKNIQYF. The CDR3 DNA is TGTGCCAGCAGCCAAAACCGGGACAGGGGGCTTGAAGCCAAAAACATTCAGTACTTC.

The chain is built from TRBV27 and TRBJ2-5; D ambiguous. The J call may be mistaken, given a closer DNA end match to TRBJ2-7. The length of the CDR3 is 13 residues. Per the germline V gene, CDR1 is MNHEY and CDR2 is SMNVEV (reference sequence). CDR3 sequence: CASSYGRSYEQYF. CDR3 DNA sequence: TGTGCCAGCAGTTATGGCAGGTCCTACGAGCAGTACTTC.

V gene TRBV28 combines with J gene TRBJ2-5, with 12 bases identical to TRBD2. Germline CDR1 is MDHEN and CDR2 is SYDVKM. V lost 4 bases, J lost 2 bases, and 5 bases stayed unmatched. This CDR3 has 16 amino acids. This chain's CDR3 is CASSSVLAGGQETQYF. The CDR3 region has the DNA TGTGCCAGCAGTTCCGTACTAGCGGGGGGACAAGAGACCCAGTACTTC. Full variable domain (missing parts from reference TRBV28 and TRBJ2-5): DVKVTQSSRYLVKRTGEKVFLECVQDMDHENMFWYRQDPGLGLRLIYFSYDVKMKEKGDIPEGYSVSREKKERFSLILESASTNQTSMYLCASSSVLAGGQETQYFGPGTRLLVL.

The chain uses TRBV6-5 and TRBJ1-2; unclear D gene. Germline CDR1 reads MNHEY; CDR2 reads SVGAGI. Trimming took 6 bases from V and 5 from J, leaving 19 bases between them. This CDR3 has 15 amino acids. As DNA, the CDR3 is TGTGCCAGCAGAACCCACAGAACCGAATTTTATGGCTACACCTTC. This encodes CASRTHRTEFYGYTF.

The CDR3 loop reads CASSLPDRVSANYGYTF. In DNA, the CDR3 is TGTGCCAGCAGCTTACCGGACAGGGTTTCAGCTAACTATGGCTACACCTTC. V and J are TRBV7-9 and TRBJ1-2, with 8 bases matching TRBD1. CDR1 is SEHNR, CDR2 FQNEAQ, per germline (reference sequence). The ends lost 2 bases at V and 0 bases at J; junction bases unmatched: 8. The CDR3 has 17 amino acids.

The V call is TRBV7-8, the J call TRBJ2-1; 7 nucleotides line up with TRBD2. V dropped 5 bases and J dropped 4; count of bases not matched to a gene: 8. Per the germline V gene, CDR1 is SGHVS and CDR2 is FQNEAQ. This CDR3 region has 15 residues. CDR3 protein: CASSPRLAEYNEQFF. CDR3 nucleotide sequence: TGTGCCAGCAGCCCTCGACTAGCAGAGTACAATGAGCAGTTCTTC.

This sequence joins TRBV25-1 and TRBJ1-4; the D gene is possibly TRBD1 (5 bases). The V gene's germline CDR1 is MGHDK and CDR2 SYGVNS. The CDR3 loop spans 15 amino acids. The germline V and J ends were trimmed by 1 base and 5 bases, with 11 bases remaining between them. CDR3 loop: CASSEFEGLNEKLFF. The CDR3 bases are TGTGCCAGCAGTGAATTTGAGGGACTGAATGAAAAACTGTTTTTT. The variable domain in full, with the rest retrieved from reference TRBV25-1 and TRBJ1-4, is EADIYQTPRYLVIGTGKKITLECSQTMGHDKMYWYQQDPGMELHLIHYSYGVNSTEKGDLSSESTVSRIRTEHFPLTLESARPSHTSQYLCASSEFEGLNEKLFFGSGTQLSVL.

V and J are TRBV27 and TRBJ2-2; a possible D gene is TRBD1 (5 bases). V shed 2 bases and J shed 2 bases, with 12 bases lying between them. The CDR3 spans 16 residues. Germline CDR1 reads MNHEY; CDR2 reads SMNVEV (reference sequence). CDR3 sequence reads: CASSLRVGQNTGELFF. Written as DNA, the CDR3 is TGTGCCAGCAGTTTAAGGGTAGGACAAAACACCGGGGAGCTGTTTTTT.

This clone has just one count. The chain joins TRBV4-3 to TRBJ2-7; the D gene is possibly TRBD1 (5 bases). Per germline, CDR1 LGHNA and CDR2 YSLEER. This CDR3 has 16 amino acids. Trimming stripped 0 bases from V and 0 bases from J, with 12 bases between. In DNA form, the CDR3 reads TGCGCCAGCAGCCAAGAGGCACAGGTCCCCTCCTACGAGCAGTACTTC. Protein: CASSQEAQVPSYEQYF.

This clone was picked up one time. The chain joins TRBV15 to TRBJ1-4; no clear D. The germline V and J ends were trimmed by 3 bases and 8 bases, with 7 bases remaining between them. The CDR3 totals 12 residues. Germline-derived CDR1 and CDR2 are LNHNV and YYDKDF (reference sequence). The CDR3 region has the DNA TGTGCCACCAGCAGCCGGAGGGAAAAACTGTTTTTT. Protein sequence: CATSSRREKLFF.

The V call is TRBV6-5, the J call TRBJ2-3; possibly TRBD2 for D (5 bases). The length of the CDR3 is 14 residues. The ends were cut back, 7 bases at V and 0 bases at J, with 11 bases in the middle. Germline V gives CDR1 MNHEY, CDR2 SVGAGI. The CDR3 loop reads CASNKGLSTDTQYF. The CDR3 DNA reads as TGTGCCAGCAATAAAGGACTCAGCACAGATACGCAGTATTTT.

This chain joins TRBV15 and TRBJ1-3; 8 bases agree with TRBD1. V lost 4 bases and J lost 8; bases outside the gene matches: 10. The CDR3 loop spans 15 amino acids. From germline, CDR1 is LNHNV and CDR2 YYDKDF (reference sequence). DNA for the CDR3: TGTGCCACCAGCACTTCCGGACAGGGTCTAGACACCATATATTTT. As protein: CATSTSGQGLDTIYF. Supplemented by reference TRBV15 and TRBJ1-3, the full variable domain reads DAMVIQNPRYQVTQFGKPVTLSCSQTLNHNVMYWYQQKSSQAPKLLFHYYDKDFNNEADTPDNFQSRRPNTSFCFLDIRSPGLGDTAMYLCATSTSGQGLDTIYFGEGSWLTVV.

The gene calls are TRBV28 and TRBJ1-5; TRBD1 agrees at 9 bases. The V gene's germline CDR1 is MDHEN and CDR2 SYDVKM. This CDR3 has 17 amino acids. With 6 bases clipped from V and 1 base from J, the junction kept 10 bases outside the gene matches. This CDR3 reads CASSPPTGGRSNQPQHF. The CDR3 DNA reads TGTGCCAGCAGCCCCCCAACAGGGGGCCGGAGCAATCAGCCCCAGCATTTT.